This TCR beta chain was profiled in a study of PD-1 blockade in classical Hodgkin lymphoma. Overall study: Patients were given intravenous nivolumab, 3 mg/kg, every 2 weeks.

This clone appeared a single time. What it binds is not known. V was clipped by 6 bases and J by 1 base; unmatched bases: 5. CDR3 length: 14 amino acids. Germline values: CDR1 LNHDA, CDR2 SQIVND (reference sequence). Only in-frame clones appear in the TCRdb table, and some are missing; sequencing was by immunoSEQ multiplex PCR. The table has some 93,000 clones, roughly 73% seen once. This sample's time point: cycle 4 day 1 (C4D1), after 5 to 7 weeks of nivolumab. The patients all showed relapse after autologous stem cell transplantation, while their brentuximab vedotin exposure varied. Study results and caveats: Excluded were patients who started nivolumab under 1 year after ASCT, a group that had lower diversity.

The sequence was obtained from a human donor with classical Hodgkin lymphoma. This material consisted of peripheral blood mononuclear cells (PBMCs), taken before the fourth cycle of nivolumab. The V gene is TRBV19, the J gene TRBJ2-7; 8 nucleotides agree with TRBD2. CDR3 nucleotide sequence: TGTGCCAGTAGGATGCGGGGGGAGTCCTACGAGCAGTACTTC. Translation: CASRMRGESYEQYF. The complete variable domain, with remaining parts taken from reference TRBV19 and TRBJ2-7, reads DGGITQSPKYLFRKEGQNVTLSCEQNLNHDAMYWYRQDPGQGLRLIYYSQIVNDFQKGDIAEGYSVSREKKESFPLTVTSAQKNPTAFYLCASRMRGESYEQYFGPGTRLTVT.